This T cell receptor beta chain was identified in a study of blood T cell repertoires in COVID-19. Looking at the study overall: Whether acute or convalescent, the COVID-19 samples came from the United States, Italy and Spain. Sources were T cells, B-cell-depleted T cells, or PBMCs; the material itself was cDNA or gDNA.

The CDR3 has 14 residues. V lost 3 bases and J lost 4; bases outside the gene matches: 7. Germline CDR1 SQVTM, CDR2 ANQGSEA. Methods used by the authors: By means of reference gene primer amplification, nucleated cell counts were estimated. Assay: immunoSEQ multiplex PCR; the TCRdb copy retains only in-frame clones and omits some. That table furnishes V, J and clone size, whereas the DNA furnished D and trimming. This table holds some 93,000 clones, roughly 83% found once. The V and J genes are TRBV29-1 and TRBJ2-3; TRBD2 matches 7 bases. This receptor was taken from a human donor in a cohort sampled during active COVID-19. Sequencing was performed on peripheral blood. This CDR3 is CSVDLSSGPDTQYF. In DNA form, the CDR3 reads TGCAGCGTTGACCTCTCTAGCGGTCCAGATACGCAGTATTTT.